The 17 T cell receptor beta chains below were found in one sample sequenced in a study of cytomegalovirus exposure and HLA in healthy donors. The primer mix had 60 Vbeta and 13 Jbeta primers. TCRdb's table, derived via immunoSEQ multiplex PCR, lists solely in-frame clones and lacks some. The sample holds roughly 140,000 clones; around 80% are singletons and the top ten take around 10%. Material: PBMCs. Receptors originate from an older woman in good health and CMV-seropositive.

J is TRBJ1-1 and V is TRBV7-3, with a possible D match to TRBD1 (5 bases). V dropped 6 bases and J dropped 3 bases, with 17 bases sitting between them. The germline V gene encodes CDR1 SGHTA and CDR2 FQGTGA. The CDR3 totals 15 residues. The CDR3 reads CASSRPGVDYTEAFF. The CDR3 nucleotides are TGTGCCAGCAGTAGACCGGGGGTTGACTACACTGAAGCTTTCTTT.

This rearrangement joins TRBV18 to TRBJ2-7; D not resolved. The CDR3 totals 12 residues. V dropped 3 bases and J dropped 6 bases, with 9 bases sitting between them. In germline, CDR1 is KGHSH, CDR2 LQKENI. CDR3 bases: TGTGCCAGCTCACCCACCGGCGGCGAGCAGTACTTC. Amino acid sequence: CASSPTGGEQYF. Using reference TRBV18 and TRBJ2-7 for the parts outside the CDR3, the full variable domain is NAGVMQNPRHLVRRRGQEARLRCSPMKGHSHVYWYRQLPEEGLKFMVYLQKENIIDESGMPKERFSAEFPKEGPSILRIQQVVRGDSAAYFCASSPTGGEQYFGPGTRLTVT.

The rearrangement uses TRBV2 and TRBJ1-5; 7 nucleotides align to TRBD1. The germline V gene has CDR1 SNHLY and CDR2 FYNNEI. V was clipped by 3 bases and J by 7 bases; unmatched bases: 6. The CDR3 has 14 amino acids. CDR3 region: CASSEQGGEQPQHF. For the CDR3, the DNA is TGTGCCAGCAGTGAGCAGGGGGGTGAACAGCCCCAGCATTTT.

The V call is TRBV19, the J call TRBJ2-7, with TRBD2 matching 7 bases. CDR3 length: 12 residues. Per the germline V gene, CDR1 is LNHDA and CDR2 is SQIVND (reference sequence). The junction had 0 bases not matched to a gene; V was cut back by 4 bases and J by 3 bases. The DNA for the CDR3 is TGTGCCAGTAGTACTAGCGGCTACGAGCAGTACTTC. Amino acid sequence: CASSTSGYEQYF.

The rearrangement joins TRBV7-6 to TRBJ2-2; a possible D gene is TRBD2 (7 bases). Germline V gene sequence: CDR1 SGHVS, CDR2 FNYEAQ. Trimming took off 5 bases at V and 0 bases at J, with 13 bases between the two ends. The CDR3 is made up of 16 amino acids. The CDR3 is CASSPRGATNTGELFF. In nucleotides, the CDR3 is TGTGCCAGCAGCCCCCGGGGGGCGACGAACACCGGGGAGCTGTTTTTT.

The V gene is TRBV19, the J gene TRBJ1-4; perhaps TRBD1 as D (5 bases). Germline lookup yields CDR1 LNHDA and CDR2 SQIVND (reference sequence). Between the trimmed V and J ends, which lost 4 bases and 6 bases, there was a span of 12 bases. This CDR3 spans 14 amino acids. The CDR3 loop reads CASSTPGSDEKLFF. CDR3 bases: TGTGCCAGTAGTACCCCAGGGTCGGATGAAAAACTGTTTTTT.

The chain employs TRBV9 and TRBJ2-7, with 7 bases aligning to TRBD2. CDR3 length: 16 residues. Unmatched junction bases numbered 8, after V lost 0 bases and J lost 2 bases. CDR1 is SGDLS and CDR2 is YYNGEE in the germline V gene. DNA of the CDR3: TGTGCCAGCAGCGTAGAGGGGCTAGCGGACACCTACGAGCAGTACTTC. Protein sequence: CASSVEGLADTYEQYF. The whole variable domain, remainder taken from reference TRBV9 and TRBJ2-7, is DSGVTQTPKHLITATGQRVTLRCSPRSGDLSVYWYQQSLDQGLQFLIQYYNGEERAKGNILERFSAQQFPDLHSELNLSSLELGDSALYFCASSVEGLADTYEQYFGPGTRLTVT.

CDR3: CASSLGHRANEQYF. The CDR3 region has the DNA TGCGCCAGCAGCTTGGGGCACAGGGCCAACGAGCAGTACTTC. The V call is TRBV5-1, the J call TRBJ2-7; TRBD1 might be the D (6 bases). V gave up 0 bases and J gave up 5 bases, with 12 bases separating them. Germline loops: CDR1 SGHRS, CDR2 YFSETQ. This CDR3 comprises 14 residues.

This sequence joins TRBV4-1 and TRBJ1-4; D gene uncertain. V lost 3 bases and J 6 bases, leaving 11 bases between the germline ends. The CDR3 is 14 amino acids. Looked up from germline, CDR1 is MGHRA and CDR2 is YSYEKL. DNA of the CDR3: TGCGCCAGCAGCCATCCAGGAGGTGATGAAAAACTGTTTTTT. Its translation: CASSHPGGDEKLFF.

The gene calls are TRBV5-1 and TRBJ2-1; D may be TRBD1 (6 bases). CDR3 size: 16 residues. V was cut by 1 base and J by 0 bases, with 11 bases left in between. Germline V CDR1 and CDR2: SGHRS, YFSETQ. DNA for the CDR3: TGCGCCAGCAGCTTGTCAGGGGCCGGCTCCTACAATGAGCAGTTCTTC. The encoded protein is CASSLSGAGSYNEQFF.

The gene calls are TRBV2 and TRBJ2-7; 7 positions agree with TRBD2. This CDR3 is 16 amino acids long. Per germline, CDR1 SNHLY and CDR2 FYNNEI. J lost 6 bases, V lost 8 bases, and 19 bases had no gene match. CDR3 coding DNA: TGTGCCAGCGGGGGTGGAAGGGCGGGAGCCCCGGGCGAGCAGTACTTC. Translation gives CASGGGRAGAPGEQYF.

The chain couples TRBV9 to TRBJ2-7; TRBD2 agrees at 8 bases. Germline V gives CDR1 SGDLS, CDR2 YYNGEE. The CDR3 length is 14 residues. The junction had 2 bases not matched to a gene; V was cut back by 0 bases and J by 3 bases. In nucleotides, the CDR3 is TGTGCCAGCAGCGTAGGGCTAGCGGGCTACGAGCAGTACTTC. Protein sequence: CASSVGLAGYEQYF. The variable domain in full, with the rest retrieved from reference TRBV9 and TRBJ2-7, is DSGVTQTPKHLITATGQRVTLRCSPRSGDLSVYWYQQSLDQGLQFLIQYYNGEERAKGNILERFSAQQFPDLHSELNLSSLELGDSALYFCASSVGLAGYEQYFGPGTRLTVT.

V and J are TRBV25-1 and TRBJ1-3, with 7 positions matching TRBD1. This CDR3 is built from 16 residues. The V segment lost 3 bases and the J segment 0 bases; nucleotides outside the gene matches: 5. Germline V CDR1 and CDR2: MGHDK, SYGVNS. This chain's CDR3 is CASSDPGQNSGNTIYF. For the CDR3, the DNA is TGTGCCAGCAGTGACCCGGGACAGAACTCTGGAAACACCATATATTTT. Full variable domain (remainder filled in from reference TRBV25-1 and TRBJ1-3): EADIYQTPRYLVIGTGKKITLECSQTMGHDKMYWYQQDPGMELHLIHYSYGVNSTEKGDLSSESTVSRIRTEHFPLTLESARPSHTSQYLCASSDPGQNSGNTIYFGEGSWLTVV.

The chain combines TRBV7-8 with TRBJ2-5; 9 nucleotides line up with TRBD1. The V gene end was trimmed by 5 bases and the J gene end by 1 base; junction bases not matched to a gene: 20. This CDR3 is 20 amino acids long. Per the germline V gene, CDR1 is SGHVS and CDR2 is FQNEAQ. The DNA of the CDR3 is TGTGCCAGCAGCAAACTGCCCCGGGACAGGGTGGCCTTTCCCCAAGAGACCCAGTACTTC. It yields the protein CASSKLPRDRVAFPQETQYF.

The chain links TRBV2 to TRBJ2-5; 8 positions agree with TRBD2. From germline, CDR1 is SNHLY and CDR2 FYNNEI. The CDR3 is made up of 14 amino acids. Trimming cost V 7 bases and J 0 bases; bases outside gene matches: 4. The CDR3 sequence: CASKAGGNQETQYF. The DNA for the CDR3 is TGTGCCAGCAAGGCGGGGGGTAACCAAGAGACCCAGTACTTC.

The chain is built from TRBV7-8 and TRBJ1-1; D is possibly TRBD1 (5 bases). Germline lookup yields CDR1 SGHVS and CDR2 FQNEAQ. This CDR3 is built from 16 residues. V was trimmed by 5 bases and J by 2 bases, leaving 18 bases between them. The CDR3 protein is CASSRSDSPLNTEAFF. The CDR3 DNA sequence: TGTGCCAGCAGCCGAAGTGACAGCCCTTTAAACACTGAAGCTTTCTTT.

This rearrangement joins TRBV9 to TRBJ2-5, with 7 bases matching TRBD1. Germline lookup yields CDR1 SGDLS and CDR2 YYNGEE. Trimming removed 0 bases from V and 2 bases from J; junction bases left unmatched: 4. CDR3 length equals 15 residues. CDR3 loop: CASSVAGGNQETQYF. The CDR3 bases are TGTGCCAGCAGCGTAGCAGGGGGAAATCAAGAGACCCAGTACTTC.